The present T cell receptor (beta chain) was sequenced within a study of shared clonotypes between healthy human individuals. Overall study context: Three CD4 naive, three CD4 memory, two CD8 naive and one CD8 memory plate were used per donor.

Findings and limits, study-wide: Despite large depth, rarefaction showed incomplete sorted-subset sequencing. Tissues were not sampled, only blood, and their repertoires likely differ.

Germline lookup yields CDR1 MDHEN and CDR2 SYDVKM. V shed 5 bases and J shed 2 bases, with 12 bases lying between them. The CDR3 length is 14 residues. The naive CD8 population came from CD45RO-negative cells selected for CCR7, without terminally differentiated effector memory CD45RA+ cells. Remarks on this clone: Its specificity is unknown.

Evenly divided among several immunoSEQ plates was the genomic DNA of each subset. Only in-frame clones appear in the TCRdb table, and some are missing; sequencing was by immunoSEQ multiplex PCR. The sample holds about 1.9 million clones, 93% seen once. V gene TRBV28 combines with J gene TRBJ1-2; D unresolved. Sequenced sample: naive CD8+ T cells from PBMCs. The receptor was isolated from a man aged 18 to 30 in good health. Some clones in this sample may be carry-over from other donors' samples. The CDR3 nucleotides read TGTGCCAGCAGTCCTGACAATTTCAACTATGGCTACACCTTC. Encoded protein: CASSPDNFNYGYTF.